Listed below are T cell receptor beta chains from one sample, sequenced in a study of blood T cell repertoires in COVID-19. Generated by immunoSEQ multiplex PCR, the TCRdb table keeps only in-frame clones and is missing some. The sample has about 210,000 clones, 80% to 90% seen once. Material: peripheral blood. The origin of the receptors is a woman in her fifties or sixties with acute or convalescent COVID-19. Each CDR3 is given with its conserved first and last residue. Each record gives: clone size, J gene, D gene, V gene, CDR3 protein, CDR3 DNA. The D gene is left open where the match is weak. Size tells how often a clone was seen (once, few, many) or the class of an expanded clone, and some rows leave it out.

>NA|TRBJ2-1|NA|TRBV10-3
CAISAMGAPNTFDNEQFF
TGTGCCATCAGCGCCATGGGGGCACCGAACACTTTCGACAATGAGCAGTTCTTC
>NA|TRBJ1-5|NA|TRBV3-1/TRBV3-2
CASSQEASHNQPQHF
TGTGCCAGCAGCCAAGAGGCTTCTCACAATCAGCCCCAGCATTTT
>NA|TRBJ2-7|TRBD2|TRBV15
CATSSGLGGRAYEQYF
TGTGCCACCAGCAGCGGATTGGGCGGGAGGGCCTACGAGCAGTACTTC
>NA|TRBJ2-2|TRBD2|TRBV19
CATHYSGGTGELFF
TGTGCCACCCACTACTCCGGGGGGACCGGGGAGCTGTTTTTT
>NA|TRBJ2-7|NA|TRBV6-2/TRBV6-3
CASSYGSLFYEQYF
TGTGCCAGCAGTTACGGGAGTCTGTTCTACGAGCAGTACTTC
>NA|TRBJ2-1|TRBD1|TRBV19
CASLRQGNNEQFF
TGTGCCAGTCTCCGACAGGGGAACAATGAGCAGTTCTTC
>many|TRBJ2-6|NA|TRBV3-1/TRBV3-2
CASSPGQSPSGANVLTF
TGTGCCAGCAGCCCCGGACAGTCCCCCTCTGGGGCCAACGTCCTGACTTTC
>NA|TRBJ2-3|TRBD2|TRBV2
CASRRWTSEADTQYF
TGTGCCAGCAGGAGGTGGACTAGCGAGGCAGATACGCAGTATTTT
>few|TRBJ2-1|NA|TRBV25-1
CASSFSIYEQFF
TGTGCCAGCAGTTTCAGTATTTATGAGCAGTTCTTC
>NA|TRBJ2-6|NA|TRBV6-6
CASVGPSQGNVLTF
TGTGCCAGCGTGGGCCCCTCTCAAGGCAACGTCCTGACTTTC
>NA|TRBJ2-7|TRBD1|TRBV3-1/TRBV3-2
CASSRPDRLYEQYF
TGTGCCAGCAGCCGTCCGGACAGGCTCTACGAGCAGTACTTC
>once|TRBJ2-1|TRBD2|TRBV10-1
CASSESGLARLNEQFF
TGCGCCAGCAGTGAGTCGGGACTAGCAAGGTTAAATGAGCAGTTCTTC
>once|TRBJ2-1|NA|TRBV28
CASRGSVGHSYNEQFF
TGTGCCAGCAGAGGCTCTGTTGGGCACTCCTACAATGAGCAGTTCTTC
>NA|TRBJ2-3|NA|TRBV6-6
CASSSGDFWRDTQYF
TGTGCCAGCAGTAGTGGGGACTTTTGGAGGGATACGCAGTATTTT
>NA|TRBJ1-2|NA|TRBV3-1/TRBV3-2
CASSRGSHVPYGYTF
TGTGCCAGCAGCCGAGGGAGCCACGTTCCCTATGGCTACACCTTC
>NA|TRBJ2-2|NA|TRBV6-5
CASSYRPRQNTGELFF
TGTGCCAGCAGTTACCGTCCGAGACAGAACACCGGGGAGCTGTTTTTT
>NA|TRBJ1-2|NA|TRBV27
CASRWAGPPSYGYTF
TGTGCCAGCAGATGGGCGGGACCCCCGAGCTATGGCTACACCTTC